Shown below are 25 T cell receptor beta chains from a single sample sequenced in a study of T cell responses to AZD1222 COVID-19 vaccine. Generated by immunoSEQ multiplex PCR, the TCRdb table keeps only in-frame clones and is missing some. The table shows 150,000 to 200,000 clones, with 92% occurring only once. Here the sequenced sample was peripheral blood, taken 28 days after the second AZD1222 dose. Every receptor here comes from an adult who received the AZD1222 COVID-19 vaccine.

This clone is medium-sized in the sample. The chain employs TRBV7-9 and TRBJ2-7, with D unclear. The CDR3 totals 13 residues. CDR1 is SEHNR and CDR2 is FQNEAQ in the germline V gene (reference sequence). The V end lost 2 bases, the J end lost 1 base, and 6 bases lay between the germline ends. DNA of the CDR3: TGTGCCAGCAGCTTAAGCACGTCCTACGAGCAGTACTTC. Translated: CASSLSTSYEQYF.

The chain joins TRBV4-2 to TRBJ1-6; TRBD1 aligns across 7 bases. Germline V gives CDR1 LGHNA, CDR2 YNFKEQ. V shed 4 bases and J 4 bases; nucleotides not matched to a gene: 19. CDR3 length: 20 residues. In nucleotides, the CDR3 is TGTGCCAGCAGCCGTTACCGAAGGGGGCGAAACTCCGCATATAATTCACCCCTCCACTTT. As protein: CASSRYRRGRNSAYNSPLHF.

The gene calls are TRBV7-2 and TRBJ1-5; TRBD1 matches at 12 bases. V shed 2 bases, J shed 6 bases, and the junction held 5 bases outside the gene matches. The CDR3 totals 16 residues. The germline CDR1 and CDR2 sequences are SGHTA and FQGNSA. The CDR3 reads CASSLSGTGGIQPQHF. The CDR3 bases are TGTGCCAGCAGCTTATCGGGGACAGGGGGCATTCAGCCCCAGCATTTT.

The chain uses TRBV9 and TRBJ2-1; TRBD2 agrees at 9 bases. This CDR3 has 20 amino acids. Germline CDR1 and CDR2: SGDLS and YYNGEE. Unmatched junction bases numbered 26, after V lost 4 bases and J lost 9 bases. The CDR3 spells CASSTPEGAGGPQRSGEQFF. CDR3 DNA: TGTGCCAGCAGCACCCCCGAGGGCGCGGGAGGGCCACAAAGGTCCGGTGAGCAGTTCTTC.

This clone was observed once. The chain couples TRBV4-2 to TRBJ1-3; D ambiguous. Germline values: CDR1 LGHNA, CDR2 YNFKEQ. V gave up 4 bases and J gave up 3 bases, with 13 bases separating them. This CDR3 is built from 15 residues. The CDR3 coding sequence is TGTGCCAGCAGCCCCTCTAGTGAGGGTGGAAACACCATATATTTT. Its translation: CASSPSSEGGNTIYF.

V usage is TRBV30 and J usage is TRBJ1-4; D is possibly TRBD1 (6 bases). CDR1 GTSNPN and CDR2 SVGIG come from the germline V gene (reference sequence). V lost 3 bases to trimming and J lost 4 bases, with 9 bases between them. This CDR3 comprises 13 residues. The DNA for the CDR3 is TGTGCCTGGAGCTCCAGGGGTAATGAAAAACTGTTTTTT. Protein product: CAWSSRGNEKLFF.

Only one count was recorded for this clone. The chain couples TRBV15 to TRBJ1-5; D unclear. V lost 0 bases, J lost 0 bases, and 6 bases lay in between. The CDR3 contains 15 residues. Germline V CDR1 and CDR2: LNHNV, YYDKDF (reference sequence). The CDR3 nucleotides read TGTGCCACCAGCAGAGACGGATATAGCAATCAGCCCCAGCATTTT. Translation: CATSRDGYSNQPQHF. Together with reference TRBV15 and TRBJ1-5, the CDR3 gives the full variable domain: DAMVIQNPRYQVTQFGKPVTLSCSQTLNHNVMYWYQQKSSQAPKLLFHYYDKDFNNEADTPDNFQSRRPNTSFCFLDIRSPGLGDTAMYLCATSRDGYSNQPQHFGDGTRLSIL.

The V and J genes are TRBV27 and TRBJ1-6; D gene uncertain. The V gene lost 7 bases and the J gene lost 5 bases, with 9 bases spanning the gap. The CDR3 sequence is 13 residues long. The V gene's germline CDR1 is MNHEY and CDR2 SMNVEV (reference sequence). CDR3 in amino acids: CASTLTNNSPLHF. DNA of the CDR3: TGTGCCAGCACCCTAACTAATAATTCACCCCTCCACTTT.

V and J are TRBV27 and TRBJ1-2; D not certain. The germline V gene has CDR1 MNHEY and CDR2 SMNVEV (reference sequence). This CDR3 contains 13 residues. Trimming shortened V by 4 bases and J by 6 bases, and 12 bases separated the two germline ends. The CDR3 DNA follows: TGTGCCAGCAGTTCTGGAGGGCGGCATGGCTACACCTTC. This codes for CASSSGGRHGYTF.

The chain links TRBV10-3 to TRBJ2-7; 8 bases align to TRBD2. The V and J ends lost 10 bases and 2 bases, in that order; junction bases with no gene match: 13. The CDR3 has 15 residues. Germline-derived CDR1 and CDR2 are ENHRY and SYGVKD. The CDR3 reads CATGVAREVTYEQYF. As DNA, the CDR3 is TGTGCCACCGGGGTTGCGCGGGAGGTCACCTACGAGCAGTACTTC.

This clone was observed a single time. V is TRBV19 and J is TRBJ1-5; 9 nucleotides agree with TRBD1. V shed 7 bases, J shed 2 bases, and the junction held 6 bases outside the gene matches. The CDR3 length is 15 residues. Per germline, CDR1 LNHDA and CDR2 SQIVND (reference sequence). This CDR3 is CASNLDRGRNQPQHF. The CDR3 DNA reads TGTGCCAGTAACCTGGACAGGGGACGCAATCAGCCCCAGCATTTT.

V and J are TRBV13 and TRBJ2-7; TRBD1 might be the D (5 bases). Looked up from germline, CDR1 is PRHDT and CDR2 is FYEKMQ (reference sequence). Between the trimmed V and J ends, which lost 6 bases and 3 bases, there was a span of 21 bases. This CDR3 contains 16 residues. Here the CDR3 DNA reads TGTGCCAGCAGTTTTGCGCAGGGCATCAAGAGCTACGAGCAGTACTTC. Its translation: CASSFAQGIKSYEQYF.

This sequence joins TRBV11-2 and TRBJ2-5, with 13 bases aligning to TRBD2. CDR1 and CDR2 from the germline V gene are SGHAT and FQNNGV. The CDR3 loop spans 16 amino acids. V lost 5 bases, J lost 4 bases, and 7 bases stayed unmatched. DNA of the CDR3: TGTGCCAGCAGCGAGGGACTAGCGGGGAGGGGAGAGACCCAGTACTTC. Translated: CASSEGLAGRGETQYF.

The chain links TRBV5-4 to TRBJ2-3, with 10 bases identical to TRBD2. The CDR3 runs 18 residues. V lost 0 bases, J lost 5 bases, and 12 bases stayed unmatched. Germline V lookup: CDR1 SGHNT, CDR2 YYREEE (reference sequence). The CDR3 bases are TGTGCCAGCAGCTTGGCCGGCGGGAGCGGGGGGGCCTTAGATACGCAGTATTTT. Its protein product is CASSLAGGSGGALDTQYF.

This clone was counted once. The chain combines TRBV19 with TRBJ2-3; unclear D gene. This CDR3 comprises 13 residues. Germline V gives CDR1 LNHDA, CDR2 SQIVND (reference sequence). Trimming removed 2 bases from V and 5 bases from J, with 8 bases in between. CDR3 protein: CASSIRPGDTQYF. DNA of the CDR3: TGTGCCAGTAGTATAAGGCCCGGAGATACGCAGTATTTT.

The chain carries TRBV10-3 and TRBJ2-5; the D gene could be TRBD1 or TRBD2 (5 bases each). From germline, CDR1 is ENHRY and CDR2 SYGVKD. The CDR3 sequence is 13 residues long. Between the trimmed V and J ends, which lost 3 bases and 5 bases, there was a span of 10 bases. Written as DNA, the CDR3 is TGTGCCATCAGTGACAGGGAGTTCGAGACCCAGTACTTC. It encodes CAISDREFETQYF.

The J gene is TRBJ2-1, the V gene TRBV4-3, with 10 bases identical to TRBD2. This CDR3 contains 17 residues. Germline CDR1 LGHNA, CDR2 YSLEER. The ends lost 0 bases at V and 2 bases at J; junction bases unmatched: 4. Here the CDR3 DNA reads TGCGCCAGCAGCCAAGATCAAGCGGGAGGGGCCTACAATGAGCAGTTCTTC. Its protein is CASSQDQAGGAYNEQFF.

This chain links TRBV3-1 (or the pseudogene TRBV3-2) with TRBJ1-1; TRBD1 aligns across 9 bases. The germline gives CDR1 LGHDT, CDR2 YNNKEL (reference sequence). The CDR3 has 15 amino acids. V shed 4 bases, J shed 10 bases, and the junction held 13 bases outside the gene matches. This CDR3 reads CASSPGDRVIQGAFF. CDR3 nucleotide sequence: TGTGCCAGCAGCCCGGGGGACAGGGTAATACAGGGAGCTTTCTTT.

CDR3 amino acids: CASTVWGQLLNYGYTF. DNA for the CDR3: TGTGCCAGCACGGTTTGGGGACAGCTCCTTAACTATGGCTACACCTTC. This sequence joins TRBV5-6 and TRBJ1-2, with 7 bases lining up with TRBD1. Trimming at V came to 6 bases and at J to 1 base, leaving 12 bases not matched to a gene. This CDR3 has 16 amino acids. Germline loops: CDR1 SGHDT, CDR2 YYEEEE.

The chain recombines TRBV30 with TRBJ2-1; TRBD2 matches at 15 bases. CDR1 is GTSNPN and CDR2 is SVGIG in the germline V gene (reference sequence). The length of the CDR3 is 16 residues. J was trimmed by 6 bases and V by 0 bases; bases with no gene match: 3. Here the CDR3 DNA reads TGTGCCTGGAGTGTAAGGACTAGCGGGGGGGCCAATGAGCAGTTCTTC. Translated: CAWSVRTSGGANEQFF.

The chain joins TRBV7-2 to TRBJ2-7, with 14 positions matching TRBD2. Germline CDR1 SGHTA, CDR2 FQGNSA. CDR3 length equals 15 residues. Unmatched junction bases numbered 6, after V lost 4 bases and J lost 7 bases. The CDR3 DNA is TGTGCCAGCAGCTCTGGGACTAGCGGGAGAGGAGAGCAGTACTTC. Protein product: CASSSGTSGRGEQYF. The complete variable domain, with remaining parts taken from reference TRBV7-2 and TRBJ2-7, reads GAGVSQSPSNKVTEKGKDVELRCDPISGHTALYWYRQSLGQGLEFLIYFQGNSAPDKSGLPSDRFSAERTGGSVSTLTIQRTQQEDSAVYLCASSSGTSGRGEQYFGPGTRLTVT.

The chain carries TRBV10-3 and TRBJ1-1, with TRBD1 matching 7 bases. This CDR3 comprises 14 residues. With 2 bases clipped from V and 9 bases from J, the junction kept 9 bases outside the gene matches. Germline V gene lookup returns CDR1 ENHRY and CDR2 SYGVKD. In DNA form, the CDR3 reads TGTGCCATCAGTGAGGCGCTGCAGGGGGATCAAGCTTTCTTT. Translated: CAISEALQGDQAFF.

The chain employs TRBV6-1 and TRBJ2-7; 7 bases align to TRBD1. The V and J ends lost 2 bases and 5 bases, in that order; junction bases with no gene match: 3. CDR3 length: 13 amino acids. Germline V gene sequence: CDR1 MNHNS, CDR2 SASEGT. As DNA, the CDR3 is TGTGCCAGCAGTGAATCAACAGGGGACGAGCAGTACTTC. It encodes CASSESTGDEQYF.

For this clone: The same CDR3 can be traced to other DNA sequences in this sample. The V call is TRBV5-1, the J call TRBJ1-1, with 7 bases lining up with TRBD1. Germline loops: CDR1 SGHRS, CDR2 YFSETQ. The CDR3 is made up of 15 amino acids. V was clipped by 1 base and J by 0 bases; unmatched bases: 3. DNA of the CDR3: TGCGCCAGCAGCTTGCAGGGGGGGATGAACACTGAAGCTTTCTTT. This translates into CASSLQGGMNTEAFF.

The V gene is TRBV9, the J gene TRBJ1-3, with D perhaps TRBD1 (5 bases). Per germline, CDR1 SGDLS and CDR2 YYNGEE. CDR3 size: 17 residues. V was pared by 3 bases and J by 0 bases, with 16 bases between. The CDR3 nucleotides read TGTGCCAGCAGCGGCACAGGACGGGAGAGCTCTGGAAACACCATATATTTT. Encoded protein: CASSGTGRESSGNTIYF.